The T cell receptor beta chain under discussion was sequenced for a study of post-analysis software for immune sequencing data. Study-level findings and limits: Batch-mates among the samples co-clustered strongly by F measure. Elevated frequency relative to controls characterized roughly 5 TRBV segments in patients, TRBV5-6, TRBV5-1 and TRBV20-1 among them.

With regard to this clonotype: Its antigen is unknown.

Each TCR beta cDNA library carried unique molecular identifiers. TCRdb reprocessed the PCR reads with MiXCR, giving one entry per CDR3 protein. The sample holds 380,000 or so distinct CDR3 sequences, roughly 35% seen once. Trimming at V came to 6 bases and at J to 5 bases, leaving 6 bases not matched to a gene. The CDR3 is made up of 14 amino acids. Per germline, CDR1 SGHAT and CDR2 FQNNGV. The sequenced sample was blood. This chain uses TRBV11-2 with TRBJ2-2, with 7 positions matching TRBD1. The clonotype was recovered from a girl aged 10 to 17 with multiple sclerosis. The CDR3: CASRRTGETGELFF. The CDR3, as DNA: TGTGCCAGCAGGCGAACAGGGGAAACCGGGGAGCTGTTTTTT.